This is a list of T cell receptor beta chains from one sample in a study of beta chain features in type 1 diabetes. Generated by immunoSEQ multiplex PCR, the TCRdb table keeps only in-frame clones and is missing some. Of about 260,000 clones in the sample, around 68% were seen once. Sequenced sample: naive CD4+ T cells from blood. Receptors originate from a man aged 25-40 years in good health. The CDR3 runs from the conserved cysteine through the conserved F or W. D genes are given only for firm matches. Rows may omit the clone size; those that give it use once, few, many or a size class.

TGCGCCAGCAGCTCCCGCGCGGGGTACAATGAGCAGTTCTTC	CASSSRAGYNEQFF	.	.	14	TRBV5-1	TRBJ2-1
TGTGCCAGCAGTTTAGCGCTTCCGGGCTCCTACGAGCAGTACTTC	CASSLALPGSYEQYF	.	.	15	TRBV28	TRBJ2-7
TGCAGCGCTGACGGTCCTACACCTTGGGCCCAGTACTTC	CSADGPTPWAQYF	.	.	13	TRBV29-1	TRBJ2-5
TGCAGCGCGACAAGGGGGACAGGGGGCGAGTCCGAGTACTTC	CSATRGTGGESEYF	TRBD1	.	14	TRBV29-1	TRBJ2-7
TGTGCCAGCAGCCCGACTAGCGGGGAGACCGGGGAGCTGTTTTTT	CASSPTSGETGELFF	TRBD2	.	15	TRBV5-4	TRBJ2-2
TGTGCCACCAGCAGGGACAAGGTCACAGATACGCAGTATTTT	CATSRDKVTDTQYF	.	.	14	TRBV15	TRBJ2-3
TGTGCCAGCAAATCCAGCAAGGAGACCCAGTACTTC	CASKSSKETQYF	.	.	12	TRBV2	TRBJ2-5
TGTGCCCGCGGATGGGGGAATCAATACAATGAGCAGTTCTTC	CARGWGNQYNEQFF	.	.	14	TRBV30	TRBJ2-1
TGCGCCAGCAGTCAACGGGACATCGGGCCTGGTGAGCAGTTCTTC	CASSQRDIGPGEQFF	.	.	15	TRBV23-1	TRBJ2-1
TGTGCCAGCAGCAAAGAGGCTCAGGAGATCTACGAGCAGTACTTC	CASSKEAQEIYEQYF	.	.	15	TRBV21-1	TRBJ2-7
TGTGCCAGCAGTCGCCGGACTAGCGGCTACGAGCAGTACTTC	CASSRRTSGYEQYF	TRBD2	few	14	TRBV27	TRBJ2-7
TGTGCCTGGGGTGACAGTTCGGCAGATACGCAGTATTTT	CAWGDSSADTQYF	.	.	13	TRBV30	TRBJ2-3
TGTGCCTGGGACAGGTTTAGGAGGAACACTGAAGCTTTCTTT	CAWDRFRRNTEAFF	.	.	14	TRBV30	TRBJ1-1
TGTGCCTGGAGTGAGGACCGAGGATATGGCTACACCTTC	CAWSEDRGYGYTF	.	.	13	TRBV30	TRBJ1-2
TGCAGCGTTGAAGTAGGACAAGCGGGAGGCTACAATGAGCAGTTCTTC	CSVEVGQAGGYNEQFF	TRBD2	.	16	TRBV29-1	TRBJ2-1
TGCAGCGTTGACGGGTCCCAGCGAGTCTACAATGAGCAGTTCTTC	CSVDGSQRVYNEQFF	.	few	15	TRBV29-1	TRBJ2-1
TGTGCCAGTAGTAGGACTAGCGGACAATACAATGAGCAGTTCTTC	CASSRTSGQYNEQFF	TRBD2	few	15	TRBV19	TRBJ2-1
TGTGCCAGCATGACCAGTAGGGGTGTGAGGACTGAAGCTTTCTTT	CASMTSRGVRTEAFF	.	.	15	TRBV25-1	TRBJ1-1
TGTGCCTGGAGTGTAGGTCATCGCACGCAGTATTTT	CAWSVGHRTQYF	.	few	12	TRBV30	TRBJ2-3
TGTGCCAGCAGCTTAGCGCCACGGCAGGGTGACTATGGCTACACCTTC	CASSLAPRQGDYGYTF	.	.	16	TRBV7-2	TRBJ1-2
TGCGCCATCCTATTGACAGATACGCAGTATTTT	CAILLTDTQYF	.	.	11	TRBV4-1	TRBJ2-3
TGTGCCAGCAGCCCCAGGGGTCTGAGCACAGATACGCAGTATTTT	CASSPRGLSTDTQYF	.	few	15	TRBV9	TRBJ2-3
TGCAGCGTTGTAGAAGGGTACAATGAGCAGTTCTTC	CSVVEGYNEQFF	.	.	12	TRBV29-1	TRBJ2-1
TGTGCCTGGAGTGTCAAGGCGATCACCTACGAGCAGTACTTC	CAWSVKAITYEQYF	.	.	14	TRBV30	TRBJ2-7
TGTGCCAGCAGTGGGACTAGCGGGAGAAGTTACTTC	CASSGTSGRSYF	TRBD2	.	12	TRBV6-5	TRBJ2-7
TGCAGCGCTCTCAGAACAGCCCCTGGGGAGCTGTTTTTT	CSALRTAPGELFF	.	.	13	TRBV29-1	TRBJ2-2
TGTGCCTGGAGTCAGGCAGGGTGGCAGCCCCAGCATTTT	CAWSQAGWQPQHF	.	.	13	TRBV30	TRBJ1-5
TGCAGCGTTGGGTTAGCGGATGGGGGCTATGAGCAGTTCTTC	CSVGLADGGYEQFF	.	.	14	TRBV29-1	TRBJ2-1
TGTGCCAGCAGCAAAGGACTAGCGGGGGGACAAGAGACCCAGTACTTC	CASSKGLAGGQETQYF	TRBD2	.	16	TRBV13	TRBJ2-5
TGTGCCAGCAGCTTAGCTGCGGGGGGGCCGTTTGCAGATACGCAGTATTTT	CASSLAAGGPFADTQYF	TRBD2	few	17	TRBV7-2	TRBJ2-3
TGTGCCAGCAGCCCTGCTGGGGACCGCGCCTACGAGCAGTACTTC	CASSPAGDRAYEQYF	.	.	15	TRBV9	TRBJ2-7
TGTGCCAGCAGCACGGGGACAGGGGGCAGGGAGACCCAGTACTTC	CASSTGTGGRETQYF	TRBD1	.	15	TRBV7-8	TRBJ2-5
TGTGCCTGGAGCGCTTCGCCCGGGACAGGGGAGACCCAGTACTTC	CAWSASPGTGETQYF	TRBD1	.	15	TRBV30	TRBJ2-5